This T cell receptor beta chain was captured by sequencing in a study of post-analysis software for immune sequencing data. Study-wide results and limits: TRBV5-6, TRBV5-1 and TRBV20-1 were among 4 or 5 TRBV segments more frequent in patients than controls.

Germline CDR1 and CDR2: MNHEY and SMNVEV (reference sequence). V was clipped by 7 bases and J by 7 bases, with 11 bases between them. This CDR3 spans 12 amino acids. The authors incorporated unique molecular identifiers into the TCR beta cDNA libraries. Via MiXCR, TCRdb re-called the PCR reads, giving one row per CDR3 protein. Of a few hundred thousand distinct CDR3 sequences in the sample, 30% to 45% were seen once. With respect to this clonotype: Its target is unknown.

This rearrangement joins TRBV27 to TRBJ2-1; D remains unclear. Sequenced material: blood. The clonotype comes from a girl between 5 and 17 years old with multiple sclerosis. CDR3 sequence reads: CASNTPRNEQFF. The CDR3 region has the DNA TGTGCCAGCAACACCCCCCGGAATGAGCAGTTCTTC.